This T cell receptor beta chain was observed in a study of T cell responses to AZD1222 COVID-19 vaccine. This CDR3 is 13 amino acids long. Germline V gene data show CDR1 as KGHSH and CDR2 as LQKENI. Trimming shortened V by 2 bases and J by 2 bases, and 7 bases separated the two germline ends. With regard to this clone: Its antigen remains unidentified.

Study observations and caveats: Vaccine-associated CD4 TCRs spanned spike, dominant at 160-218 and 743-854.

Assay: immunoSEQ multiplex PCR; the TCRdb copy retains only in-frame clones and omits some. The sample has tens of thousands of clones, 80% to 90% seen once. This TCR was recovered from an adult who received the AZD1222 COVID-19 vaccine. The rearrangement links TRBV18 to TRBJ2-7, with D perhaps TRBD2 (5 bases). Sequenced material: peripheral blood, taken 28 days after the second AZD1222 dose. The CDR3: CASSPELAYEQYF. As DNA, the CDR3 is TGTGCCAGCTCACCAGAACTAGCCTACGAGCAGTACTTC.